Listed here is a single T cell receptor beta chain. The CDR3 has 11 residues. From germline, CDR1 is SQVTM and CDR2 ANQGSEA. V was clipped by 7 bases and J by 5 bases, with 11 bases between them. The data originate from a study of blood T cells in healthy people across ages. Through a sample-barcoded 5' primer and a J-beta primer mix, a second PCR was run for about 6 to 12 cycles. TCRdb reprocessed the 5' RACE reads via MiXCR and lists one record per CDR3 protein. The sample contains about 1,400,000 distinct CDR3 sequences, approximately 59% of which appear only once. The TCR sequence derives from a man younger than 30 in good health. This rearrangement joins TRBV29-1 to TRBJ1-1; D is perhaps TRBD1 (5 bases). Input material: blood. CDR3 sequence (DNA): TGCAGCGGGGGGATGCTGACTGAAGCTTTCTTT. The encoded protein is CSGGMLTEAFF.